These 4 T cell receptor beta chains were all obtained from the same sample, sequenced in a study of blood T cell repertoires in COVID-19. The repertoire was sequenced with immunoSEQ multiplex PCR; TCRdb's copy has only in-frame clones and lacks some. The sample consists of 300,000 to 400,000 clones, 88% of them appearing once. The sequencing input was PBMCs or T cells enriched from blood (not recorded which). The receptors were gathered from a woman aged 30 to 39 with acute COVID-19.

The chain couples TRBV3-1 (or the pseudogene TRBV3-2) to TRBJ1-2; perhaps TRBD1 as D (6 bases). This CDR3 contains 14 residues. Germline CDR1 is LGHDT and CDR2 is YNNKEL (reference sequence). V was clipped by 0 bases and J by 8 bases, with 13 bases between them. CDR3 residues: CASSQDSRGRGYTF. CDR3 in DNA: TGTGCCAGCAGCCAAGATTCGAGGGGGAGAGGCTACACCTTC.

The V and J genes are TRBV27 and TRBJ1-3, with 7 bases matching TRBD1. V trimming: 5 bases; J trimming: 0 bases; junction bases outside the gene matches: 10. The germline V gene has CDR1 MNHEY and CDR2 SMNVEV (reference sequence). The length of the CDR3 is 17 residues. The CDR3 DNA reads TGTGCCAGCAGTCCGGGACAGCCTCCGAGCTCTGGAAACACCATATATTTT. Translating gives CASSPGQPPSSGNTIYF.

The J gene is TRBJ2-3, the V gene TRBV12-5; 8 bases agree with TRBD2. V was clipped by 4 bases and J by 2 bases; unmatched bases: 8. The germline CDR1 and CDR2 sequences are LGHNT and FRNRAP. The CDR3 sequence is 16 residues long. CDR3 sequence (DNA): TGTGCTAGTGGTTACCAGCGGGGGTGGCCCACAGATACGCAGTATTTT. Translation gives CASGYQRGWPTDTQYF.

V usage is TRBV19 and J usage is TRBJ2-1; D is possibly TRBD1 (5 bases). Trimming pared 5 bases from V and 5 bases from J, leaving 16 bases between. This CDR3 has 15 amino acids. CDR1 LNHDA and CDR2 SQIVND come from the germline V gene (reference sequence). The CDR3 DNA reads as TGTGCCAGTAGTCTCATGGCAGGGCGGAACAATGAGCAGTTCTTC. Amino acids: CASSLMAGRNNEQFF.